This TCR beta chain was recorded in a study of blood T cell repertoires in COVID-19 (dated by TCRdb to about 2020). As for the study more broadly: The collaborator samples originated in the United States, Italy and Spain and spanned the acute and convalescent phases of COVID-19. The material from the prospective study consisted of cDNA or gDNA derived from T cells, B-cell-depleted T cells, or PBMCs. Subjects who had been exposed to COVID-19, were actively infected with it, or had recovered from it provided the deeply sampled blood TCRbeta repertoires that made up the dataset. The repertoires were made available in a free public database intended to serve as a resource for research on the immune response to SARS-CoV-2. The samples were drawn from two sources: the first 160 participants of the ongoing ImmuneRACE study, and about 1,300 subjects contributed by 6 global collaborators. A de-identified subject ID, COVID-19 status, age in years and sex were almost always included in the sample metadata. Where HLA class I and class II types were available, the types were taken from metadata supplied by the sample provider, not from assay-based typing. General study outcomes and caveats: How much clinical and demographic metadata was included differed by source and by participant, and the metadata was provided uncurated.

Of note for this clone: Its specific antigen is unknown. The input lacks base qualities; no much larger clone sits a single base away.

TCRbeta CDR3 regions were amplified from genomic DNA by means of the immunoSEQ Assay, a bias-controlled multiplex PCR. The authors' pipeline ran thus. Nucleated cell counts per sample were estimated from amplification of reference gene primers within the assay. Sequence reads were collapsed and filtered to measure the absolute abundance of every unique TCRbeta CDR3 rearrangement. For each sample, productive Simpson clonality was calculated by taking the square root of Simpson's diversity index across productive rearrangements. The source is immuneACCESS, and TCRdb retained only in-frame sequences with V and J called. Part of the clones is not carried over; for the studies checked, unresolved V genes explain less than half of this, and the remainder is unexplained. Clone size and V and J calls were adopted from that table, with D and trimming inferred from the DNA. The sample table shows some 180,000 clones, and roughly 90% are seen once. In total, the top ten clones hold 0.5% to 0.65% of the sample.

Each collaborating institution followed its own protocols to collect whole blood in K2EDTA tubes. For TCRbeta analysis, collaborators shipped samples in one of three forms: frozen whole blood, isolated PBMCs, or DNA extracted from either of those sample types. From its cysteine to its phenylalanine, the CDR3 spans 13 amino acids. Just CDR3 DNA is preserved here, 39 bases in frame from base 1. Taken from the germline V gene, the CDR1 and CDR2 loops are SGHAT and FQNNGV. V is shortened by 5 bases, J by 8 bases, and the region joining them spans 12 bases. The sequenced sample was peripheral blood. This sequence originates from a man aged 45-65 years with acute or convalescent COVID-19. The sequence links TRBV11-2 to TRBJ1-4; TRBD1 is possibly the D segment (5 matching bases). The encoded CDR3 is CASSRQSVEKLFF. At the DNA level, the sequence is TGTGCCAGCAGCCGACAGTCAGTCGAAAAACTGTTTTTT.